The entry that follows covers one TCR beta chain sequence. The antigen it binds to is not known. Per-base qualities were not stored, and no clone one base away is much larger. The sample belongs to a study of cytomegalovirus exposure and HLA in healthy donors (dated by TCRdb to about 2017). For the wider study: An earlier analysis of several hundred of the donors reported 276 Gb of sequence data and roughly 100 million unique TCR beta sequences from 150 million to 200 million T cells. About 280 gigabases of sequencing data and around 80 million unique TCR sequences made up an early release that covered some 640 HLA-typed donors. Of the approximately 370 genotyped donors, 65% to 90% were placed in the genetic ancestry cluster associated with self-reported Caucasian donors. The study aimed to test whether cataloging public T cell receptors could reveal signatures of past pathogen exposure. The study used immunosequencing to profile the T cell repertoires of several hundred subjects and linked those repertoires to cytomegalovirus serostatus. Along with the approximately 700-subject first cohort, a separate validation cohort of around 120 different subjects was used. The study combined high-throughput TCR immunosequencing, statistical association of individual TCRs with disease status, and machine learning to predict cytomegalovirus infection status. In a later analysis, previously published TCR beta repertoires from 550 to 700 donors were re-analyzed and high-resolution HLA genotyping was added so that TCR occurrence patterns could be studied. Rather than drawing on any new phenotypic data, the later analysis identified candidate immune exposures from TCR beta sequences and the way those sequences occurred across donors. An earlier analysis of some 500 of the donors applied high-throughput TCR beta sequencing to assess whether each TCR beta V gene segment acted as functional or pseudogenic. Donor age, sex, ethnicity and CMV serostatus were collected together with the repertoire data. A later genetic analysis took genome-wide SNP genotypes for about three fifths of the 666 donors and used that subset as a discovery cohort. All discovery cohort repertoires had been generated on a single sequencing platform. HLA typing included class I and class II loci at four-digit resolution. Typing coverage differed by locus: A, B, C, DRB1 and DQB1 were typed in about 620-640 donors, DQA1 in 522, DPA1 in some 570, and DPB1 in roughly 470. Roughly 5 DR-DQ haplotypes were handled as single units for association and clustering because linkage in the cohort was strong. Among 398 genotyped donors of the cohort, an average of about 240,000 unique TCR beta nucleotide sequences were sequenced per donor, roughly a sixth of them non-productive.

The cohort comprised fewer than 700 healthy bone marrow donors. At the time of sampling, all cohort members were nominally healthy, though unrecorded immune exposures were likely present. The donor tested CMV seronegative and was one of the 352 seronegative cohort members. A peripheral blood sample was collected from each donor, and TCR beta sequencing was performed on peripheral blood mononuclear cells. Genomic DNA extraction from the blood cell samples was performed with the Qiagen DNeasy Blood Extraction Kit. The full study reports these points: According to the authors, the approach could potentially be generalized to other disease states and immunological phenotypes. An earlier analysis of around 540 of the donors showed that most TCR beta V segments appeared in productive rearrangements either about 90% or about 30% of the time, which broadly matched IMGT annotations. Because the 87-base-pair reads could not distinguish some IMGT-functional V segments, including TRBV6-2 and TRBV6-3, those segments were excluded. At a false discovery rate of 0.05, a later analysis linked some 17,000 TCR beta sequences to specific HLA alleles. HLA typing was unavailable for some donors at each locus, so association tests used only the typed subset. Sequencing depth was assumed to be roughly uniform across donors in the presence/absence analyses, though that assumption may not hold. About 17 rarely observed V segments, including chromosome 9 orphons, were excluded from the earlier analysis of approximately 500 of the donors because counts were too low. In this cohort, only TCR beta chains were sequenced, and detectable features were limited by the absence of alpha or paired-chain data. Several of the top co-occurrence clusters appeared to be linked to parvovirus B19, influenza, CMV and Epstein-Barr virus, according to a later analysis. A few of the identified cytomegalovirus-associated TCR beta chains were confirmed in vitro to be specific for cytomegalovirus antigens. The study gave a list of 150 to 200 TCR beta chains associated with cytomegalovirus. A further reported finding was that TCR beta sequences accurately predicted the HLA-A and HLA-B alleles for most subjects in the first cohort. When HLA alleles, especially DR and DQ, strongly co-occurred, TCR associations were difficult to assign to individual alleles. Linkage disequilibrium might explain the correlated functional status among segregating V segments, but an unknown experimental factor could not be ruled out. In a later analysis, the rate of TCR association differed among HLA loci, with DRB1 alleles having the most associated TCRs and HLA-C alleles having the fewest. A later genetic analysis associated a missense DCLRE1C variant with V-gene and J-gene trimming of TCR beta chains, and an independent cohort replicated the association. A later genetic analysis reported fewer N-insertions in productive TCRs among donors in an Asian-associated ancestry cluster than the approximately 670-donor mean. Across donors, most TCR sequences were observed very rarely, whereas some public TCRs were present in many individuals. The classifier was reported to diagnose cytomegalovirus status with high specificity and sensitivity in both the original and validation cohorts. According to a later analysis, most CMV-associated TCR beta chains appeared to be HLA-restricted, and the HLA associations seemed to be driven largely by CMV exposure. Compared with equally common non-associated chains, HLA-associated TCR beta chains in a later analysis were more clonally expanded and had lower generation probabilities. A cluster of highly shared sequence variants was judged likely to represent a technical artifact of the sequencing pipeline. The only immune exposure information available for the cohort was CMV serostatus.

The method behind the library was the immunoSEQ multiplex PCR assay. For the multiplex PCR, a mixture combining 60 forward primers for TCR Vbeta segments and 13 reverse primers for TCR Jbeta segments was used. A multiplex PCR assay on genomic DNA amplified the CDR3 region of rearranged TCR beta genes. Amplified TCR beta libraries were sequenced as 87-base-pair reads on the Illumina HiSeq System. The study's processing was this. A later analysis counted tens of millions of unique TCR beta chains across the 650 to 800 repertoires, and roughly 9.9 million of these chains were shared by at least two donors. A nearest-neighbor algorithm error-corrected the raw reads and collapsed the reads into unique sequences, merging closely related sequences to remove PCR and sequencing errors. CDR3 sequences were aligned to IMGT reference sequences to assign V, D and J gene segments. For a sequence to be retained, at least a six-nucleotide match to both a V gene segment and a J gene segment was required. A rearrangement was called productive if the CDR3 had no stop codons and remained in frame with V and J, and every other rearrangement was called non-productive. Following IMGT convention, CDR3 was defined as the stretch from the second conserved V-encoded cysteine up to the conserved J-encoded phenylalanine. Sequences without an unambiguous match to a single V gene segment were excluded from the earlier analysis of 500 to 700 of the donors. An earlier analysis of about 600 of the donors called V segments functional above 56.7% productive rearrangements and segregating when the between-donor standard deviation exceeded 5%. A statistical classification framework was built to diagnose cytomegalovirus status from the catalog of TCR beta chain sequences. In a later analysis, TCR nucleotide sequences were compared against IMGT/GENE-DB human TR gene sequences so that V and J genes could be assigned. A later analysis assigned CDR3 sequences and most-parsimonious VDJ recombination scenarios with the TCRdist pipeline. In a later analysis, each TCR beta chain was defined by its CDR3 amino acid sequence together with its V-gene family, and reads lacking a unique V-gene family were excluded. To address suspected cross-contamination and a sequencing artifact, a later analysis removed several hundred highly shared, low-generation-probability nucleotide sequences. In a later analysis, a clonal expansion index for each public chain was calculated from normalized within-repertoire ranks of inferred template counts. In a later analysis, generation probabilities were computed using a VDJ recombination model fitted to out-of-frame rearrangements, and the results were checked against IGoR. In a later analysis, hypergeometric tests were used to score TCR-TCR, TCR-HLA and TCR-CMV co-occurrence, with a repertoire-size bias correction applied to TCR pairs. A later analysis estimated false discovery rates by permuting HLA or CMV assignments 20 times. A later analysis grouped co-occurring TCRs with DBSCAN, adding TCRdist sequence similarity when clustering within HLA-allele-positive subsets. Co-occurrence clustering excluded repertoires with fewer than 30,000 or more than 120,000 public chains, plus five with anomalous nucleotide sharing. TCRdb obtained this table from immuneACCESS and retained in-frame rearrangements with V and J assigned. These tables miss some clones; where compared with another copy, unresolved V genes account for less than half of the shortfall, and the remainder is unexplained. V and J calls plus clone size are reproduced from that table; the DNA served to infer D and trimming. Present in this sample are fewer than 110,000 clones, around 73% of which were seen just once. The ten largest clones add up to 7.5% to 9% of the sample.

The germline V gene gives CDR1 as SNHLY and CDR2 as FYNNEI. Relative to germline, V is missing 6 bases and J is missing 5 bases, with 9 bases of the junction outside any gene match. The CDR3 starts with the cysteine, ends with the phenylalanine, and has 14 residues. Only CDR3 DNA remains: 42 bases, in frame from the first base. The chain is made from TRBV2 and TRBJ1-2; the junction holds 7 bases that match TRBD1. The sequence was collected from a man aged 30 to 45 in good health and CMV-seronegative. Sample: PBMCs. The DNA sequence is TGTGCCAGCAGATACCAGGGGGGAGCTTATGGCTACACCTTC. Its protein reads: CASRYQGGAYGYTF.